This paragraph covers one TCR beta chain sequence. These data originate in a study of blood T cell repertoires in COVID-19. Overall study: The United States, Italy and Spain provided the acute and convalescent COVID-19 samples. In each case, the material was cDNA or gDNA derived from T cells, B-cell-depleted T cells, or PBMCs.

As handled by the study authors: Estimates of nucleated cell counts were drawn from the amplification of reference gene primers. This table comes from immunoSEQ multiplex PCR, and its TCRdb copy is limited to in-frame clones, with some not included. The V and J calls and clone size are taken from that table; D and trimming were inferred from the DNA. The sample consists of around 260,000 clones, 70% to 90% of them appearing once. The CDR3 sequence is 13 residues long. With 6 bases clipped from V and 9 bases from J, the junction kept 7 bases outside the gene matches. Per germline, CDR1 MNHEY and CDR2 SVGAGI.

The sequence came from a man aged 60-69 years who had recovered from COVID-19. Material: peripheral blood. V gene TRBV6-5 combines with J gene TRBJ2-2; 7 nucleotides align to TRBD1. In DNA, the CDR3 is TGTGCCAGCAGCCCATGGACAGGTCGGGAGCTGTTTTTT. This encodes CASSPWTGRELFF.